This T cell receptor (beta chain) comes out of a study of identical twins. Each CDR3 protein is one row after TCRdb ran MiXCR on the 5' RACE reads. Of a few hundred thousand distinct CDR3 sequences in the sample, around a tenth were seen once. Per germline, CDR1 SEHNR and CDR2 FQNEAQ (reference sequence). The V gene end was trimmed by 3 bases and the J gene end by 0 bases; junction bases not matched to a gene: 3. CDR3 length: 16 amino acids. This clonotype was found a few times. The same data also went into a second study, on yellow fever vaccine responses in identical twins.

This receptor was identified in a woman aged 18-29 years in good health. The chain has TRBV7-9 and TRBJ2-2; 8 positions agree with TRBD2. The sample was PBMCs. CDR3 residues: CASSFVAGTNTGELFF. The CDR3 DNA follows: TGTGCCAGCAGCTTTGTAGCGGGGACGAACACCGGGGAGCTGTTTTTT.